This TCR beta chain was identified during a study of control samples from healthy donors and cancer patients. Sequenced by immunoSEQ multiplex PCR; TCRdb stores in-frame clones only, minus some. The sample records about 7,400 clones, 82% being singletons. The source material was PBMCs. The TCR was taken from a man aged 65 to 79 with lung cancer.

CDR3 sequence: CSVEKGSGGEQYF. The CDR3, as DNA: TGCAGCGTTGAAAAGGGTTCGGGAGGCGAGCAGTACTTC. The chain joins TRBV29-1 to TRBJ2-7, with TRBD2 identical over 7 bases. J lost 6 bases, V lost 2 bases, and 7 bases had no gene match. Germline CDR1 is SQVTM and CDR2 is ANQGSEA. The CDR3 contains 13 residues.